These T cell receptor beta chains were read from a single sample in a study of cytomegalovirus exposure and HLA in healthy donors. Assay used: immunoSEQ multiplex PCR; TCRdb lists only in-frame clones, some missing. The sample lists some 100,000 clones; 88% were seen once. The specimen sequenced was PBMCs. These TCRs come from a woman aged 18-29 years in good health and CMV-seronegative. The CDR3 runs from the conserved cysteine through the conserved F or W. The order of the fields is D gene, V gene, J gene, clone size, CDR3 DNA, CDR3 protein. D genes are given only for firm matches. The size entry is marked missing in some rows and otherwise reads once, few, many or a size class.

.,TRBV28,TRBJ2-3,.,TGTGCCAGCAGGGTCCCGGGGAGCACAGATACGCAGTATTTT,CASRVPGSTDTQYF
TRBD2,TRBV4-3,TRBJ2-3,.,TGCGCCAGCAGCCAAGTGGCGGGAGGGCCGGATACGCAGTATTTT,CASSQVAGGPDTQYF
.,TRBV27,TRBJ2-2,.,TGTGCCAGCAGTTTAGGAGTAGGAGCCACCGGGGAGCTGTTTTTT,CASSLGVGATGELFF
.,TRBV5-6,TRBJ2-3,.,TGTGCCAGCAGCTCCTGGACACCAGATACGCAGTATTTT,CASSSWTPDTQYF
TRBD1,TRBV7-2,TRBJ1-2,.,TGTGCCAGCAGCCCCGGGACAGGGCTCACCTTAGGCTACACCTTC,CASSPGTGLTLGYTF
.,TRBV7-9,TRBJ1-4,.,TGTGCCAGCAGCCCTCGGGATCTTAATGAAAAACTGTTTTTT,CASSPRDLNEKLFF
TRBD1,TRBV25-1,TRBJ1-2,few,TGTGCCAGCAGTAGCCAACAGGGGATCTATGGCTACACCTTC,CASSSQQGIYGYTF
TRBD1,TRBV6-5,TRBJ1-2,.,TGTGCCAGCAGTACGACAGGGCTTACTTTTCGGGGCTACACCTTC,CASSTTGLTFRGYTF
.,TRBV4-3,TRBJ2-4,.,TGCGCCAGCAGCCAAGGAGAGCTTCAGTACTTC,CASSQGELQYF
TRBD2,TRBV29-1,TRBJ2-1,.,TGCAGCGTAGACTTAACTAGCGGGAGTTCCTACAATGAGCAGTTCTTC,CSVDLTSGSSYNEQFF
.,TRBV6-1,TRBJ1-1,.,TGTGCCAGCAGTGAGCCCGGGGAGAACACTGAAGCTTTCTTT,CASSEPGENTEAFF
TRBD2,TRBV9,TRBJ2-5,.,TGTGCCAGCAGCCCCCCGGTTAGCGGGGGAGAGACCCAGTACTTC,CASSPPVSGGETQYF
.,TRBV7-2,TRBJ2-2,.,TGTGCCAGCAGCCAGACAGTAGGGACCGGGGAGCTGTTTTTT,CASSQTVGTGELFF
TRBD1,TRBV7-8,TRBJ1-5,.,TGTGCCAGCAGCCGCCGGGACAGGGATCAGCCCCAGCATTTT,CASSRRDRDQPQHF
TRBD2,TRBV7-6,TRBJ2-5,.,TGTGCCAGCAGCTTCCTCGGGGAGGGGATCCAAGAGACCCAGTACTTC,CASSFLGEGIQETQYF
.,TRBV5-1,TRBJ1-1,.,TGCGCCAGCAGCGCCGACAGGTACACTGAAGCTTTCTTT,CASSADRYTEAFF
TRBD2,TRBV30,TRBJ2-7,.,TGTGCCTGGAGTGTAGCGGGAGGGTCCCACGAGCAGTACTTC,CAWSVAGGSHEQYF
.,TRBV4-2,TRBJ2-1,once,TGTGCCAGCAGCCAAGATAGGGGCGATGAGCAGTTCTTC,CASSQDRGDEQFF